This T cell receptor (beta chain) stems from a study of blood T cells in healthy people across ages. Study results and limitations: Any changes in expanded clonotypes were possibly confounded, as donor CMV status remained unknown.

A word on this clonotype: Its antigen remains unknown.

Primers used in a second PCR of roughly 6 to 12 cycles were a sample-barcoded 5' primer and a J-beta primer mix. With 12 random nucleotides, a template-switch adaptor tagged each individual cDNA molecule. TCRdb re-called the 5' RACE reads through MiXCR, storing one row per CDR3 protein. This table holds about 1.8 million distinct CDR3 sequences, approximately 50% found once. Per sample, a minimum of 6 million PBMCs were isolated. Deletions cut 1 base from V and 7 bases from J, with 12 bases between. This CDR3 is built from 14 residues. The germline gives CDR1 SGHTA, CDR2 FQGNSA. This chain joins TRBV7-2 and TRBJ2-3, with a weak D call TRBD1 (5 bases). The clonotype was recovered from a middle-aged woman in good health. The sequenced material came from blood. The CDR3 is CASSLVLQVYTQYF. The CDR3 DNA reads TGTGCCAGCAGCTTAGTATTACAGGTTTATACGCAGTATTTT.